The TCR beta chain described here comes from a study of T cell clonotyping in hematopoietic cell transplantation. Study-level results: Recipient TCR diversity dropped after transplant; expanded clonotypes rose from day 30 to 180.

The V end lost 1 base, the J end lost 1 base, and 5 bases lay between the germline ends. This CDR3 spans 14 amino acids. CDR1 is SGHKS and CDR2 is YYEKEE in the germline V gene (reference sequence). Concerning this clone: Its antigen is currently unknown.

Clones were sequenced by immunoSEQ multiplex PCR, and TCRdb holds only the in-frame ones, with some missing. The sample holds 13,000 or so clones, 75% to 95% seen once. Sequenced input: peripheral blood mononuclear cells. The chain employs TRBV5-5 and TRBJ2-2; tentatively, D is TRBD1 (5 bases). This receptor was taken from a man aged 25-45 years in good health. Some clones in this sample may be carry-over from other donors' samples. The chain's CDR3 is CASSLTGNTGELFF. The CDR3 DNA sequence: TGTGCCAGCAGCTTGACAGGGAACACCGGGGAGCTGTTTTTT.